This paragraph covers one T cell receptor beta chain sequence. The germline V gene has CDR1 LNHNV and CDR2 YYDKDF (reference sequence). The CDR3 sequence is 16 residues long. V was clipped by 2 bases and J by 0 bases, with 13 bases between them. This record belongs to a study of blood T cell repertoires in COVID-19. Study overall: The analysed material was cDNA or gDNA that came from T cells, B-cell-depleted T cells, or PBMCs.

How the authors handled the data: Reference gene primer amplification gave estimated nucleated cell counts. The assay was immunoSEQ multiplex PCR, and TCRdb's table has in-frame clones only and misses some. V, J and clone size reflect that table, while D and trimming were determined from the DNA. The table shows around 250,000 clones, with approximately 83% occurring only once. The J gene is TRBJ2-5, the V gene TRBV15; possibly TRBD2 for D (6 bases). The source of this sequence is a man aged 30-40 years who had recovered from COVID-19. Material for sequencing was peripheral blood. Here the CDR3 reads CATSRLGGADQETQYF. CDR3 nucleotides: TGTGCCACCAGCAGACTGGGGGGAGCGGACCAAGAGACCCAGTACTTC. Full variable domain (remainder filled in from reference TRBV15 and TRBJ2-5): DAMVIQNPRYQVTQFGKPVTLSCSQTLNHNVMYWYQQKSSQAPKLLFHYYDKDFNNEADTPDNFQSRRPNTSFCFLDIRSPGLGDTAMYLCATSRLGGADQETQYFGPGTRLLVL.